What follows is one T cell receptor (beta chain) and its context. Profiling relied on immunoSEQ multiplex PCR, and the TCRdb table lists in-frame clones only, not all of them. The profile covers about 180,000 clones, with around 85% appearing a single time and over 9.5% taken by the ten largest. The data were obtained in a study of blood T cell repertoires in COVID-19. Study summary: T cells, B-cell-depleted T cells, or PBMCs supplied cDNA or gDNA.

The clonotype comes from a human donor with active or convalescent COVID-19. The donor label of this sample is uncertain. The specimen sequenced was peripheral blood.

The CDR3 nucleotides are TGTGCCAGCAGCCCAGCGGGGTTTTACGAGCAGTACTTC. It codes for CASSPAGFYEQYF. The genes are TRBV5-6 and TRBJ2-7, with 7 bases aligning to TRBD2. CDR1 is SGHDT, CDR2 YYEEEE, per germline. CDR3 length equals 13 residues. The junction had 5 bases not matched to a gene; V was cut back by 4 bases and J by 4 bases.